In its sample, the clone carrying this T cell receptor (beta chain) was seen once. Original methodology: Quantification of nucleated cells was approximated via reference gene primer amplification. Measured with immunoSEQ multiplex PCR; TCRdb has only the in-frame clones, and not every one. V and J calls and clone size come straight from that table; D and trimming were deduced from the DNA. Counted here are roughly 230,000 clones, around 82% occurring once; the ten biggest clones make up about 4.2%. The data belong to a study of blood T cell repertoires in COVID-19. Study-level background: Nucleic acid was either cDNA or gDNA, and it came from T cells, B-cell-depleted T cells, or PBMCs.

Germline-derived CDR1 and CDR2 are KGHDR and SFDVKD. J was trimmed by 4 bases and V by 4 bases; bases with no gene match: 1. This CDR3 contains 13 residues. The TCR sequence derives from a man aged 45-60 years with active or convalescent COVID-19. Specimen: peripheral blood. The chain links TRBV24-1 to TRBJ2-5; 8 bases line up with TRBD1. CDR3 nucleotide sequence: TGTGCCACCAGTGACGACAGGGGAGAGACCCAGTACTTC. Amino acid sequence: CATSDDRGETQYF.